This TCR beta chain was found in a study of vaccination and CD4 T cells after COVID-19. Study results and limitations: Spike mono-reactivity was shown by 304 of 307 vaccine-specific clones in convalescent patients.

The treatment: approximately nine-day PBMC culture with coronavirus spike peptide pools or control peptides (ViraFEST assay). ViraFEST expanded antigen-specific T cells with peptide pools, then sequenced TCRs. Germline CDR1 and CDR2: MDHEN and SYDVKM. Trimming removed 7 bases from V and 0 bases from J, with 16 bases in between. The CDR3 has 15 amino acids. In the case of this clonotype: Its matching antigen is unknown.

With the Oncomine TCR Beta short-read assay, DNA from cultured CD4+ T cells was sequenced. From cultured CD4+ T cells, genomic DNA was extracted. One entry per CDR3 protein, called by TCRdb with MiXCR from the PCR reads. Here the sample spans about 19,000 distinct CDR3 sequences, roughly 49% being singletons. This TCR was recovered from a human donor who had recovered from COVID-19. V usage is TRBV28 and J usage is TRBJ2-7; D is unresolved. Specimen: CD4+ T cells from blood, cultured in vitro, collected before SARS-CoV-2 vaccination. The CDR3 DNA follows: TGTGCCAGCACCACTCGGCTCAAACGCTCCTACGAGCAGTACTTC. It encodes CASTTRLKRSYEQYF.